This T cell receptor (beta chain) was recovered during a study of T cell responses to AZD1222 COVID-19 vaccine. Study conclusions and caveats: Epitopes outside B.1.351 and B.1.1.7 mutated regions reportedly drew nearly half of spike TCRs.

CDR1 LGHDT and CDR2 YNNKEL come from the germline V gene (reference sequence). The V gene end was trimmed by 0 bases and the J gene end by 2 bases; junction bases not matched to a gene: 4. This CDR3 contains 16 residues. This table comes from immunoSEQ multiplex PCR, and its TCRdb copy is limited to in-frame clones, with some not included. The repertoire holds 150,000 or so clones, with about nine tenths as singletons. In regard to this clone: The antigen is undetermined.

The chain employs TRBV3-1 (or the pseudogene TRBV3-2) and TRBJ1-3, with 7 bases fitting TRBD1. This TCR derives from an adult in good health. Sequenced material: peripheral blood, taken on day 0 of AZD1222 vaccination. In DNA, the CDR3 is TGTGCCAGCAGCCAAGAACCGGGACAGACTGGAAACACCATATATTTT. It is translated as CASSQEPGQTGNTIYF.